This is a list of T cell receptor beta chains from one sample in a study of control samples from healthy donors and cancer patients. The data were produced by immunoSEQ multiplex PCR, yet TCRdb's version contains in-frame clones alone and is incomplete. The table records roughly 130,000 clones, about 95% of them present only once. The sequenced sample consisted of blood. The receptors originated from a man aged 25 to 40 in good health. Both conserved end residues are trimmed from each CDR3. D genes are given only for firm matches.

V gene	J gene	CDR3 length	D gene	CDR3 protein
TRBV19	TRBJ2-2	12	.	AAQRGDYTGELF
TRBV27	TRBJ1-2	14	TRBD1	ASSLTGGKGNYGYT
TRBV28	TRBJ1-4	11	.	ASSYGINEKLF
TRBV25-1	TRBJ1-5	10	.	ASSGGGQPQH
TRBV6-5	TRBJ2-7	13	TRBD1	ASWSSGQGVGEQY
TRBV7-9	TRBJ1-3	14	.	ASSLQWGSAGNTIY
TRBV27	TRBJ1-2	10	TRBD1	ASSPDRVGYT
TRBV5-5	TRBJ1-6	12	.	ASNLQVYNSPLH
TRBV4-1	TRBJ1-2	13	.	ASSQDGGGVYGYT
TRBV28	TRBJ2-7	9	.	ASSFGDEQY
TRBV2	TRBJ2-1	14	.	ASSGPADSSYNEQF
TRBV18	TRBJ2-7	11	TRBD2	ASSPGLADEQY
TRBV4-1	TRBJ2-7	13	TRBD1	ASSQDQGQGYEQY
TRBV2	TRBJ1-1	11	.	HSARGGNTEAF
TRBV27	TRBJ2-5	10	.	ASSPIGGTQY
TRBV6-1	TRBJ2-7	14	.	ASSEETHRPTYEQY
TRBV7-8	TRBJ1-1	13	.	ASRPGPGFYTEAF
TRBV7-2	TRBJ2-7	15	TRBD1	ASSPRSGTGGTYEQY
TRBV6-2/TRBV6-3	TRBJ1-2	9	.	ASSFGGGYT
TRBV6-2/TRBV6-3	TRBJ1-5	12	.	ASSYNFQGQPQH
TRBV18	TRBJ1-4	12	.	ASSPRGGKEKLF
TRBV7-8	TRBJ2-5	11	TRBD2	ASRPTSPETQY
TRBV27	TRBJ1-2	11	.	ASSFTGIYGYT
TRBV27	TRBJ1-1	12	.	ASSQGGGYTEAF
TRBV12-5	TRBJ1-1	11	.	ASASNVGTEAF
TRBV28	TRBJ1-2	11	TRBD1	ASRARDSYGYT
TRBV30	TRBJ2-4	11	TRBD1	AWSGTGGNIQY
TRBV28	TRBJ2-1	15	TRBD2	ASSLRRTSGVYNEQF
TRBV16	TRBJ2-6	17	.	ASSPYMAFSSDGANVLT